This T cell receptor (beta chain) came from a study of identical twins. Study-wide results and caveats: There was an excess of low generation probability in the out-of-frame alpha sequences that twins shared.

A single record per CDR3 protein comes from TCRdb applying MiXCR to the 5' RACE reads. This sample has under 500,000 distinct CDR3 sequences; roughly an eighth occur once, and the top ten carry approximately 1%. This clonotype occurred many times. Its antigen is not known. Its ends do not fully match the called genes, so a read error is possible. The length of the CDR3 is 14 residues. CDR1 SGHRS and CDR2 YFSETQ come from the germline V gene. The data also belong to a second study, concerning yellow fever vaccine responses in identical twins.

This chain joins TRBV5-1 and TRBJ2-2; D unresolved. Sequenced input: CD4+ T cells sorted from blood. This TCR was sampled from a woman under 30 in good health. The CDR3 DNA sequence: TGTGCCAGCAGCTTAGGCCTTAACACCGGGGAGCTGTTTTTT. This codes for CASSLGLNTGELFF.